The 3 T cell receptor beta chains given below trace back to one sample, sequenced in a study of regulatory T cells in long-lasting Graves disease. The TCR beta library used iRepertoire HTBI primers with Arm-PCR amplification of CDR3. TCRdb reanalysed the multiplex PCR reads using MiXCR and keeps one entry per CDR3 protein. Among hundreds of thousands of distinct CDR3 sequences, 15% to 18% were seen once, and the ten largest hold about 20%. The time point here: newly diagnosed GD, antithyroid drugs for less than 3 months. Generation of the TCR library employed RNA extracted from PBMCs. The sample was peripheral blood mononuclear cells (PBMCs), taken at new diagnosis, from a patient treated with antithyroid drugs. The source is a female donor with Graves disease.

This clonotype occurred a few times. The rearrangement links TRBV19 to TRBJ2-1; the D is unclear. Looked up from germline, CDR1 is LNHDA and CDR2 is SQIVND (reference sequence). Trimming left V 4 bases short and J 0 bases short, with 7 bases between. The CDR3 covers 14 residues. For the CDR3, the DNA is TGTGCCAGTAGTAAAACGAGCTCCTACAATGAGCAGTTCTTC. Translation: CASSKTSSYNEQFF.

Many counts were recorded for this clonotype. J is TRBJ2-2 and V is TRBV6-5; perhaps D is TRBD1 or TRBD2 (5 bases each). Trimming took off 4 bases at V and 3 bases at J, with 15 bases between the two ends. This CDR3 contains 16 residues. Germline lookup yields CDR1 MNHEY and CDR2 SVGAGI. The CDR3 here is CASSFGTTSDTGELFF. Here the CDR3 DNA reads TGTGCCAGCAGTTTCGGGACGACGTCAGACACCGGGGAGCTGTTTTTT.

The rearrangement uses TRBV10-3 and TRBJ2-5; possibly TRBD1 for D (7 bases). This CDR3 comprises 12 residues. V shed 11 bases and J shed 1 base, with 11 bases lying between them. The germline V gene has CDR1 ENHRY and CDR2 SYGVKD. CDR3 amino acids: CAARDSQETQYF. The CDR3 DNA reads TGTGCCGCGCGGGACAGCCAAGAGACCCAGTACTTC.